This TCR beta chain originates from a study of post-analysis software for immune sequencing data. Study in general: Recorded subtypes: relapsing-remitting, secondary progressive, progressive-relapsing; some patients unannotated.

Prepared libraries of TCR beta cDNA carried unique molecular identifiers. Out of about 0.9 to 11 million T cells, roughly 0.5 million cDNA molecules were generated. TCRdb used MiXCR to reprocess the PCR reads, holding one entry per CDR3 protein. Of 750,000 to 950,000 distinct CDR3 sequences listed, around 46% were seen once; the top ten hold roughly 5.2%. Study results and caveats: Significantly lower normalized Chao1 diversity was found in patients with multiple sclerosis relative to controls. With TRBV5-6, TRBV5-1 and TRBV20-1 included, five TRBV segments were more frequent in patients than in controls.

The CDR3 is made up of 16 amino acids. Between the trimmed V and J ends, which lost 7 bases and 3 bases, there was a span of 21 bases. Germline lookup yields CDR1 SNHLY and CDR2 FYNNEI. This clonotype has just a few counts. Its target is unknown. The rearrangement links TRBV2 to TRBJ2-5; D assignment may be TRBD1 or TRBD2 (5 bases each). Input material: blood. This TCR was recovered from a girl under 18 with multiple sclerosis. CDR3 protein: CASNGASFSFEETQYF. Written as DNA, the CDR3 is TGTGCCAGCAACGGGGCTTCTTTCTCGTTTGAAGAGACCCAGTACTTC.